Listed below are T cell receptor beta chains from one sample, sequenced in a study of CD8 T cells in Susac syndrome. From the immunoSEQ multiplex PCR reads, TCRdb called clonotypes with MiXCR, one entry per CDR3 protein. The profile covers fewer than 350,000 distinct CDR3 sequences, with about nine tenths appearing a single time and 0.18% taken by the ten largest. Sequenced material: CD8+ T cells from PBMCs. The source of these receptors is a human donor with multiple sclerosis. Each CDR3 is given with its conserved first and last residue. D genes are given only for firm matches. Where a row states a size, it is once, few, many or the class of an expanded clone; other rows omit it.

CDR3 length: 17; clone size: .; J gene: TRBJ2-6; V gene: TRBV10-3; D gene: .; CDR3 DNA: TGTGCCATCATGGGGGCGGGAGAAGAATCTGGGGCCAACGTCCTGACTTTC; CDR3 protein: CAIMGAGEESGANVLTF
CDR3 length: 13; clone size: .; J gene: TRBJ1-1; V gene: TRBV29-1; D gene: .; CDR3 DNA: TGCAGCGTTGTCGAGCGGGGGGAGACTGAAGCTTTCTTT; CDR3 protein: CSVVERGETEAFF
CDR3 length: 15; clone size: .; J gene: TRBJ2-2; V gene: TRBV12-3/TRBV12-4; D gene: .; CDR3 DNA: TGTGCCAGCCCAAGGCGGGGAGAGGGTGTCGGGGAGCTGTTTTTT; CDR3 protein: CASPRRGEGVGELFF
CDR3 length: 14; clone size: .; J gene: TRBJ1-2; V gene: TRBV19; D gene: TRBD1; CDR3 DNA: TGTGCCAGTAGAAATACAGGGGGCGCAGAGGGCTACACCTTC; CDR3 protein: CASRNTGGAEGYTF
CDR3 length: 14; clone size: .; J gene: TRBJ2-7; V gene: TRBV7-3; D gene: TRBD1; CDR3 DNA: TGTGCCAGCAGCACCGGACAGGGGCTGGACGAGCAGTACTTC; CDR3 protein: CASSTGQGLDEQYF
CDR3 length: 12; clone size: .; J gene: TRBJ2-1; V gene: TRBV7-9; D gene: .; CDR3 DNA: TGTGCCAGCAGGGAGTCCTACAATGAGCAGTTCTTC; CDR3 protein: CASRESYNEQFF
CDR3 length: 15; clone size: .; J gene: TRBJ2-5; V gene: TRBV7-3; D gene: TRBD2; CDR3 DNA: TGTGCCAGCAGCGATTACGGGGGGGCAGGAGAGACCCAGTACTTC; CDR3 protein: CASSDYGGAGETQYF
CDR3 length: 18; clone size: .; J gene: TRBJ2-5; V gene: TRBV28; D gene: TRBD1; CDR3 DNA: TGTGCCAGCAAGTTGCCTACGGCGGGACAGGGGGCCCAAGAGACCCAGTACTTC; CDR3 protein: CASKLPTAGQGAQETQYF
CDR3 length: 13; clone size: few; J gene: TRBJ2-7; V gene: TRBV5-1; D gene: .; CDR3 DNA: TGCGCCAGCAGAGGGCCTCCCTCCTACGAGCAGTACTTC; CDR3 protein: CASRGPPSYEQYF
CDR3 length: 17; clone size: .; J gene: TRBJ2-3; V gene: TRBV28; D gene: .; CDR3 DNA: TGTGCCAGCAGTTTCCAACCGGGACACGGGAGTTTGGATACGCAGTATTTT; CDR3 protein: CASSFQPGHGSLDTQYF
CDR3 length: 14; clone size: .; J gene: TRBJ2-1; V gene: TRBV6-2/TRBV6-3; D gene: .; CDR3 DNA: TGTGCCAGCAGTTACTCCCCACAGGCTAATGAGCAGTTCTTC; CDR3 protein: CASSYSPQANEQFF
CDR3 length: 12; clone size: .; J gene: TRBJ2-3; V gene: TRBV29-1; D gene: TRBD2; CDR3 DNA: TGCAGCGCTCCGGGGGGGACAGATACGCAGTATTTT; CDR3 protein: CSAPGGTDTQYF
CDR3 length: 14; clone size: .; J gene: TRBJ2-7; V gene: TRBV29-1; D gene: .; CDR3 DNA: TGCAGCGTTGAGGACCCAGCTGGGGTGAGCTTGCAGTACTTC; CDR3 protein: CSVEDPAGVSLQYF
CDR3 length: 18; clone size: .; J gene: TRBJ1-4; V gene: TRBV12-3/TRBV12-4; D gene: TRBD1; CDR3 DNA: TGTGCCAGCAGTTCGGACAGGGTTTTTGGGACTGATAATGAAAAACTGTTTTTT; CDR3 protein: CASSSDRVFGTDNEKLFF
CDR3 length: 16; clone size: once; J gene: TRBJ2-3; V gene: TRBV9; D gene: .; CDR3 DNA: TGTGCCAGCAGCGTAGTCCTAGCGAGTACCACAGATACGCAGTATTTT; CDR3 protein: CASSVVLASTTDTQYF
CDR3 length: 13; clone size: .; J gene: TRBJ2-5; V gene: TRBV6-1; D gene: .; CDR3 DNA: TGTGCCAGCAGTGGACAGCTGCAAGAGACCCAGTACTTC; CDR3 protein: CASSGQLQETQYF
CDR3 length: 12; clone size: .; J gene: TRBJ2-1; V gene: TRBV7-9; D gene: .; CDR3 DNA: TGTGCCAGCAGCTTAAGTAGCGCTGAGCAGTTCTTC; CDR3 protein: CASSLSSAEQFF